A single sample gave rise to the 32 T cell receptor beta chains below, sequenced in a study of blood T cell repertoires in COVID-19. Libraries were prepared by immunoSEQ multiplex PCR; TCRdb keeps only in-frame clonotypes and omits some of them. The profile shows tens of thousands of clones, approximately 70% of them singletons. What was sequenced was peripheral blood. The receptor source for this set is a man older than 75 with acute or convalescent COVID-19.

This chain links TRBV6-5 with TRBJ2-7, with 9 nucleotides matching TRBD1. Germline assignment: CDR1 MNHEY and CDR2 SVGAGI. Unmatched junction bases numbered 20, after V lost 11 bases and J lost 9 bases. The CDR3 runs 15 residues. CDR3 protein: CAVRMGDRATSGQYF. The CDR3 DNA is TGTGCCGTCCGGATGGGGGACAGGGCAACCTCGGGGCAGTACTTC.

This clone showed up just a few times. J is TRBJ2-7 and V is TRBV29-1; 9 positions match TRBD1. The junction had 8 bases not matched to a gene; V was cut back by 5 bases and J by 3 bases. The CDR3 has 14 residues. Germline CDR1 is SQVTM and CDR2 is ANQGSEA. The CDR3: CSVRDRDGGYEQYF. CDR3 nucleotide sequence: TGCAGCGTTCGGGACAGGGATGGTGGCTACGAGCAGTACTTC.

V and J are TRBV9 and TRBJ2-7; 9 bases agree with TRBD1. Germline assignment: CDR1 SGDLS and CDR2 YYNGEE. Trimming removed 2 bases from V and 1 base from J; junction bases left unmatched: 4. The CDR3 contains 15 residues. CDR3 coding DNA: TGTGCCAGCAGCGTCGGGACAGGGAGGTCCTACGAGCAGTACTTC. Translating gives CASSVGTGRSYEQYF.

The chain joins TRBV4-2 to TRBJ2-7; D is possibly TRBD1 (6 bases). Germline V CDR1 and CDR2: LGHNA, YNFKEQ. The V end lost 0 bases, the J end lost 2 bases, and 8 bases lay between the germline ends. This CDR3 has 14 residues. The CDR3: CASSQDTGPYEQYF. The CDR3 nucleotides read TGTGCCAGCAGCCAAGATACAGGGCCCTACGAGCAGTACTTC.

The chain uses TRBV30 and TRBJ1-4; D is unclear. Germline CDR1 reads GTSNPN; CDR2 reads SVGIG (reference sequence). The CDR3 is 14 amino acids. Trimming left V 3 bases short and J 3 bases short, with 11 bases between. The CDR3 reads CAWRGGQANEKLFF. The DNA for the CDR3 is TGTGCCTGGAGAGGAGGGCAGGCTAATGAAAAACTGTTTTTT.

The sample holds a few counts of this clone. The CDR3 reads CASSPGLKDTQYF. The CDR3 bases are TGTGCCAGCAGCCCAGGGCTAAAGGATACGCAGTATTTT. This chain joins TRBV7-8 and TRBJ2-3, with D possibly matching TRBD1 (5 bases). Trimming left V 5 bases short and J 6 bases short, with 12 bases between. The germline CDR1 and CDR2 sequences are SGHVS and FQNEAQ. The CDR3 extends over 13 amino acids. The variable domain in full, completed from reference TRBV7-8 and TRBJ2-3, reads GAGVSQSPRYKVAKRGQDVALRCDPISGHVSLFWYQQALGQGPEFLTYFQNEAQLDKSGLPSDRFFAERPEGSVSTLKIQRTQQEDSAVYLCASSPGLKDTQYFGPGTRLTVL.

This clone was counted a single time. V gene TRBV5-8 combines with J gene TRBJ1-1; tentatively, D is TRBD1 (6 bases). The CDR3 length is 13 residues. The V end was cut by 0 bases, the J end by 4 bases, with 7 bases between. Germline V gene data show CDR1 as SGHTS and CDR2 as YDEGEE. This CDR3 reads CASSLDRATEAFF. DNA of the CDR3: TGTGCCAGCAGCTTGGACAGGGCCACTGAAGCTTTCTTT.

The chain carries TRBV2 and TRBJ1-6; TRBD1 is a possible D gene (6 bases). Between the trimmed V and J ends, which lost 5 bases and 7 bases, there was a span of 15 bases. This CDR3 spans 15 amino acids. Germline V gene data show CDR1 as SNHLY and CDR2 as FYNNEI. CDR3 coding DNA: TGTGCCAGCAGTTCAGTCACAGGGAACAATTCACCCCTCCACTTT. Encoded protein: CASSSVTGNNSPLHF.

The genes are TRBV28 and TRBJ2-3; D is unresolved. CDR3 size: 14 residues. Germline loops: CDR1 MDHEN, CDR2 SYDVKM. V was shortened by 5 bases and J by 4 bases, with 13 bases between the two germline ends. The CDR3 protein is CASSPRVAADTQYF. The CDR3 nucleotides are TGTGCCAGCAGTCCACGGGTGGCAGCAGATACGCAGTATTTT.

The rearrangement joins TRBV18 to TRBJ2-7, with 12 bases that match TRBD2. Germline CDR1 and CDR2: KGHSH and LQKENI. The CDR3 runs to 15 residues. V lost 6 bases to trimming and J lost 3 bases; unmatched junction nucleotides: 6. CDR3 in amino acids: CASSPGTSGLYEQYF. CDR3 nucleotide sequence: TGTGCCAGCTCCCCAGGGACTAGCGGGCTCTACGAGCAGTACTTC.

The CDR3 spells CSVLSGSHLGTEAFF. In DNA form, the CDR3 reads TGCAGCGTCCTCTCAGGATCCCACCTGGGCACTGAAGCTTTCTTT. The rearrangement uses TRBV29-1 and TRBJ1-1; D remains ambiguous. V was cut by 6 bases and J by 4 bases, with 21 bases left in between. Germline values: CDR1 SQVTM, CDR2 ANQGSEA. This CDR3 has 15 amino acids.

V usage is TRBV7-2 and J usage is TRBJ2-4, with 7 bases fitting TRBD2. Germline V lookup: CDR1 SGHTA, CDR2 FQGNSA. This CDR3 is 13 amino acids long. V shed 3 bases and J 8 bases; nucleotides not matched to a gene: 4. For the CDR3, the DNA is TGTGCCAGCAGCTTTCCGGGAGGAGACATTCAGTACTTC. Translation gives CASSFPGGDIQYF. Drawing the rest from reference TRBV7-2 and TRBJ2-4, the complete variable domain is GAGVSQSPSNKVTEKGKDVELRCDPISGHTALYWYRQSLGQGLEFLIYFQGNSAPDKSGLPSDRFSAERTGGSVSTLTIQRTQQEDSAVYLCASSFPGGDIQYFGAGTRLSVL.

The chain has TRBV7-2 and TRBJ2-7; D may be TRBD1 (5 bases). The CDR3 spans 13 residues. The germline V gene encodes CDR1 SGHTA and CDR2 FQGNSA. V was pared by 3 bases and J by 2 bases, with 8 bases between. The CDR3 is CASSLDKTYEQYF. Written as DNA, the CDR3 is TGTGCCAGCAGCTTGGACAAGACCTACGAGCAGTACTTC.

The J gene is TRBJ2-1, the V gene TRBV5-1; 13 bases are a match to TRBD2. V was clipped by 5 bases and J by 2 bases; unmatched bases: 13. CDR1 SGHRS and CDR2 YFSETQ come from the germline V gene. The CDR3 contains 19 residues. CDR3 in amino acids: CASSHWGLAGLNTYNEQFF. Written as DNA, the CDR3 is TGCGCCAGCAGTCACTGGGGACTAGCGGGACTGAACACCTACAATGAGCAGTTCTTC.

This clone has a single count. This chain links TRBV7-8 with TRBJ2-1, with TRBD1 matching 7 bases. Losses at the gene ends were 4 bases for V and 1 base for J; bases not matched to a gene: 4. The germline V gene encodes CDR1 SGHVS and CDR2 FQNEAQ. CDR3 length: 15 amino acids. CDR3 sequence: CASSSRQGSYNEQFF. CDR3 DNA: TGTGCCAGCAGCTCACGACAGGGTTCCTACAATGAGCAGTTCTTC.

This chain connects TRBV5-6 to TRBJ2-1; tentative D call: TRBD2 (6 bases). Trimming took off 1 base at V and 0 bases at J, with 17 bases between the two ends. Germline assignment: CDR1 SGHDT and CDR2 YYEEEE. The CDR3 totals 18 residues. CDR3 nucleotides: TGTGCCAGCAGCTTGACGGGCCTCGTGGGGGGCTCCTACAATGAGCAGTTCTTC. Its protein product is CASSLTGLVGGSYNEQFF. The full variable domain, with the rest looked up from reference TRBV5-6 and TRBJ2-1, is DAGVTQSPTHLIKTRGQQVTLRCSPKSGHDTVSWYQQALGQGPQFIFQYYEEEERQRGNFPDRFSGHQFPNYSSELNVNALLLGDSALYLCASSLTGLVGGSYNEQFFGPGTRLTVL.

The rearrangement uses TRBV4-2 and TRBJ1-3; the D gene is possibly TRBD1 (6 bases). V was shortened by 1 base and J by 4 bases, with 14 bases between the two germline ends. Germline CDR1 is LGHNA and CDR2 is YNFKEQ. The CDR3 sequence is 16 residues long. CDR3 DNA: TGTGCCAGCAGCCAAGCGTTTGGCAGGGGAGGAAACACCATATATTTT. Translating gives CASSQAFGRGGNTIYF.

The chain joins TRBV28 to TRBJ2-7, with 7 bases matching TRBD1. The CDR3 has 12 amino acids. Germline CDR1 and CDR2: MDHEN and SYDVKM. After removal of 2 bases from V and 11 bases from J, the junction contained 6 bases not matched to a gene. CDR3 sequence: CASSLRTGREYF. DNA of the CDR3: TGTGCCAGCAGTTTAAGGACAGGTCGGGAGTACTTC.

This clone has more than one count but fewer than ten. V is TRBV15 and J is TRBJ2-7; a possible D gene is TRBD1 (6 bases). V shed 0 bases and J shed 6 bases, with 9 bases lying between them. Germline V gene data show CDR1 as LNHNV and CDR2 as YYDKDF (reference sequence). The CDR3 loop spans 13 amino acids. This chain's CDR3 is CATSRDKGVEQYF. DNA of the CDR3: TGTGCCACCAGCAGAGATAAGGGGGTCGAGCAGTACTTC.

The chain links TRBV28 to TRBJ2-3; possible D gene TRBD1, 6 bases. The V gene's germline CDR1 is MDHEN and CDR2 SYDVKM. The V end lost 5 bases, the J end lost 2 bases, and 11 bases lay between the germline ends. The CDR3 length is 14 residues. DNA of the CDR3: TGTGCCAGCAGTGACAGGCGATTCACAGATACGCAGTATTTT. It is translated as CASSDRRFTDTQYF.

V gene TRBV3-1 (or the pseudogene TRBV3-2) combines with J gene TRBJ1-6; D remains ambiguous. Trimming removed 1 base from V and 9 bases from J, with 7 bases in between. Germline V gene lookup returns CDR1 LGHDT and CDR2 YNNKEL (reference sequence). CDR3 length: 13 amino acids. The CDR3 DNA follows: TGTGCCAGCAGCCAAGGTGGAGGTTCACCCCTCCACTTT. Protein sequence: CASSQGGGSPLHF.

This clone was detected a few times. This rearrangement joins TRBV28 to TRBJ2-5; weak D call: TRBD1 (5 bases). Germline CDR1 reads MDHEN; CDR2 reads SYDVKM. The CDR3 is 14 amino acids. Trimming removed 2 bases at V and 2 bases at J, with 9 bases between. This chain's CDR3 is CASSLQGRQETQYF. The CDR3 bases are TGTGCCAGCAGTTTACAGGGCCGGCAAGAGACCCAGTACTTC.

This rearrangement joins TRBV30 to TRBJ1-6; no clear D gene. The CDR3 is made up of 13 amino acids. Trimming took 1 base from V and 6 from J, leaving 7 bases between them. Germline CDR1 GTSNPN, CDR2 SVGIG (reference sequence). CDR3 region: CAWSAGVNSPLHF. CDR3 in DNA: TGTGCCTGGAGTGCTGGAGTTAATTCACCCCTCCACTTT.

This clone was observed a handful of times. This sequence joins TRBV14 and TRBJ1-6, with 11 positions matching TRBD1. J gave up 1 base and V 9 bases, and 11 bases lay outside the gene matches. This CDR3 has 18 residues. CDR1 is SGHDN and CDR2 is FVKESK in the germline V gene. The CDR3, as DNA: TGTGCCAGGTTGGGACAGGGGGTCGCCTTATCCTATAATTCACCCCTCCACTTT. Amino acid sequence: CARLGQGVALSYNSPLHF.

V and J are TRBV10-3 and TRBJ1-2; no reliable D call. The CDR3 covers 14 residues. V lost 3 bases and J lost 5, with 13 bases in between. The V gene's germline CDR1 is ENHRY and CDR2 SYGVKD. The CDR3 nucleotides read TGTGCCATCAGTGACGGCCTTTGGAGGTATGGCTACACCTTC. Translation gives CAISDGLWRYGYTF.

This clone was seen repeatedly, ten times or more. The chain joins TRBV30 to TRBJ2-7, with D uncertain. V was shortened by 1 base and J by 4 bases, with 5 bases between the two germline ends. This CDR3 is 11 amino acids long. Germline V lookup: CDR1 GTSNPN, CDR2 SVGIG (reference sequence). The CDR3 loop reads CAWSDNYEQYF. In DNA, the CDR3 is TGTGCCTGGAGTGACAATTACGAGCAGTACTTC.

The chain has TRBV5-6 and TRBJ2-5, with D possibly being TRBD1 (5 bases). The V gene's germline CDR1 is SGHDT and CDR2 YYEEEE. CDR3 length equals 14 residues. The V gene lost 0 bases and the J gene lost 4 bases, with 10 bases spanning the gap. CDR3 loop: CASSLAWQGETQYF. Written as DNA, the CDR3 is TGTGCCAGCAGCTTGGCCTGGCAGGGAGAGACCCAGTACTTC.

The CDR3 loop is CASSPGLGREQFF. The CDR3 DNA sequence: TGTGCCAGCAGCCCTGGACTAGGTCGGGAGCAGTTCTTC. The chain combines TRBV14 with TRBJ2-1; 7 bases are shared with TRBD2. Germline trimming cut 4 bases from V and 10 bases from J; bases unmatched to any gene: 7. Germline V CDR1 and CDR2: SGHDN, FVKESK. This CDR3 has 13 amino acids.

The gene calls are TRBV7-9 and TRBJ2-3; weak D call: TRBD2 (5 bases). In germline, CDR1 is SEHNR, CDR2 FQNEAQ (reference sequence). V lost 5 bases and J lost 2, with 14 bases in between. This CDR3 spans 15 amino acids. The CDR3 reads CASSPLTGSTDTQYF. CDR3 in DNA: TGTGCCAGCAGCCCCCTGACGGGGTCCACAGATACGCAGTATTTT.

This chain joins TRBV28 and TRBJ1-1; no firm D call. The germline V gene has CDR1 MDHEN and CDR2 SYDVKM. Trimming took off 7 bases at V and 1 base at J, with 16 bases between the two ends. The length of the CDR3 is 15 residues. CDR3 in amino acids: CASTPRGGGNTEAFF. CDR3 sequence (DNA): TGTGCCAGCACCCCCCGGGGAGGAGGGAACACTGAAGCTTTCTTT.

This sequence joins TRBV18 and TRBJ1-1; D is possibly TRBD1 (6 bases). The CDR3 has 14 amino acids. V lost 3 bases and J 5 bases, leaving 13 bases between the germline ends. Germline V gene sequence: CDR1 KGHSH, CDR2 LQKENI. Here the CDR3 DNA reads TGTGCCAGCTCACCCGACAGGAGTAGGACTGAAGCTTTCTTT. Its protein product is CASSPDRSRTEAFF.

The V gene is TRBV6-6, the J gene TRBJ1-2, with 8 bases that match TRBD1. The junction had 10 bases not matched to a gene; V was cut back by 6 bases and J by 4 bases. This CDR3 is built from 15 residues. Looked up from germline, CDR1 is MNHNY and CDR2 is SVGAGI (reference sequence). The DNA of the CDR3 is TGTGCCAGCAGACGAGACAGGGGCCCTAGCTATGGCTACACCTTC. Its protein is CASRRDRGPSYGYTF.